A selection of T cell receptor beta chains follows, all from one sample in a study of OX40 agonist ivuxolimab in advanced cancers. This table comes from immunoSEQ multiplex PCR, and its TCRdb copy is limited to in-frame clones, with some not included. The sample yields over 85,000 clones, approximately 88% seen once. Here the sequenced sample was CD4+ or CD8+ T cells sorted from blood, taken in a trial of the OX40 agonist ivuxolimab. Every receptor here comes from an adult with an advanced solid tumor such as melanoma, head and neck, liver or kidney cancer. The CDR3 runs from the conserved cysteine through the conserved F or W. The order of the fields is J gene, D gene, clone size, V gene, CDR3 DNA, CDR3 protein. A D gene is named only where the DNA matches it firmly. Where a row states a size, it is once, few, many or the class of an expanded clone; other rows omit it.

>TRBJ1-2|-|-|TRBV29-1
TGCAGCGTTGGGGGTCGCAATGGCTACACCTTC
CSVGGRNGYTF
>TRBJ2-2|-|-|TRBV18
TGTGCCAGCTCACCCCGACAGGGAGGCACCGGGGAGCTGTTTTTT
CASSPRQGGTGELFF
>TRBJ1-1|-|few|TRBV10-2
TGCGCCAGCAGTGGGATGAACACTGAAGCTTTCTTT
CASSGMNTEAFF
>TRBJ2-2|TRBD1|-|TRBV5-5
TGTGCCAGCAGCTCGGGACAGGGCACCGGGGAGCTGTTTTTT
CASSSGQGTGELFF
>TRBJ1-4|-|-|TRBV5-1
TGCGCCAGCAGCTTGAAACGGCCTGATGAAAAACTGTTTTTT
CASSLKRPDEKLFF
>TRBJ2-5|-|-|TRBV21-1
TGTGCCAGCAGCAATAAGGGTACCCAGTACTTC
CASSNKGTQYF
>TRBJ1-1|-|-|TRBV5-6
TGTGCCAGCAGCTTACGGGACGGGGGACCAGGAGCTTTCTTT
CASSLRDGGPGAFF
>TRBJ1-3|-|-|TRBV28
TGTGCCAGCCTCGGACTCCCTGGAAACACCATATATTTT
CASLGLPGNTIYF
>TRBJ1-2|TRBD1|-|TRBV5-1
TGCGCCAGCAGCCAAACAGGGGCGGCCTATGGCTACACCTTC
CASSQTGAAYGYTF
>TRBJ1-5|TRBD1|-|TRBV19
TGTGCCAGTGGTGCAGGGGGGCCCGGGCAGCCCCAGCATTTT
CASGAGGPGQPQHF
>TRBJ2-5|TRBD1|-|TRBV2
TGTGCGTATCGCCGGGACAGGGAAGAGACCCAGTACTTC
CAYRRDREETQYF
>TRBJ1-3|TRBD1|-|TRBV27
TGTGCCAGCAGTCCAGGGGGCTCTGGAAACACCATATATTTT
CASSPGGSGNTIYF
>TRBJ2-1|-|-|TRBV2
TGTGCCAGCATTGTACCTAGTGGGGGGGCCGGCAATGAGCAGTTCTTC
CASIVPSGGAGNEQFF
>TRBJ2-3|TRBD2|-|TRBV27
TGTGCCAGCAGTTTATTTTCTAGCGGGGGGAAAGATACGCAGTATTTT
CASSLFSSGGKDTQYF
>TRBJ2-5|TRBD2|-|TRBV5-1
TGCGCCAGCAGCTTGACCCGGGGGGGAGAGACCCAGTACTTC
CASSLTRGGETQYF
>TRBJ1-5|-|-|TRBV5-1
TGCGCCAGCAGCCCCGACAGGAACAATCAGCCCCAGCATTTT
CASSPDRNNQPQHF